This T cell receptor (beta chain) was obtained from a study of blood T cell repertoires in COVID-19. Authors' analysis steps: Reference gene primer amplification in the assay estimated nucleated cell counts. Sequencing used immunoSEQ multiplex PCR; TCRdb keeps in-frame clones, though not all of them. V, J and clone size are taken as reported in that table, and D and trimming were inferred from the DNA itself. This table has about 350,000 clones, about nine tenths appearing once. The CDR3 spans 15 residues. With 3 bases clipped from V and 7 bases from J, the junction kept 9 bases outside the gene matches. CDR1 and CDR2 (germline): LNHNV, YYDKDF (reference sequence).

This clonotype was sampled from a woman aged 30 to 39 who had been exposed to COVID-19. The rearrangement uses TRBV15 and TRBJ1-2; 9 bases are a match to TRBD1. The sequenced sample was PBMCs or T cells enriched from blood (not recorded which). The CDR3: CATSREGQGGGGYTF. For the CDR3, the DNA is TGTGCCACCAGCAGGGAGGGACAGGGAGGCGGTGGCTACACCTTC.